Reported below is one T cell receptor beta chain. The sample belongs to a study of cytomegalovirus exposure and HLA in healthy donors. Germline V lookup: CDR1 SGHNT, CDR2 YYREEE (reference sequence). J gave up 8 bases and V 5 bases, and 7 bases lay outside the gene matches. The CDR3 contains 13 residues. It was with 60 Vbeta and 13 Jbeta primers that the PCR ran. Sequencing used immunoSEQ multiplex PCR; TCRdb keeps in-frame clones, though not all of them. The table lists 150,000 to 200,000 clones, roughly 87% of them singletons, with over 0.2% in the top ten. Sequenced material: PBMCs. The gene calls are TRBV5-4 and TRBJ1-1, with 9 bases matching TRBD1. The receptor was isolated from a girl in the first two years of life in good health and CMV-seronegative. CDR3: CASSRDRDREAFF. The DNA of the CDR3 is TGTGCCAGCAGTCGGGACAGGGACCGAGAAGCTTTCTTT.